The rows below give T cell receptor beta chains drawn from one sample of a study of blood T cells in healthy people across ages. TCRdb reprocessed the 5' RACE reads via MiXCR and lists one record per CDR3 protein. Among 500,000 to 650,000 distinct CDR3 sequences, about 29% were seen once, and the ten largest hold 3% to 4%. These data also featured in a second study, about T cells of mothers and their children.

Source material: blood. Receptor source: a boy between 2 and 15 years old in good health. The CDR3 runs from the conserved cysteine through the conserved F or W. Each record gives: clone size, J gene, V gene, D gene, CDR3 DNA, CDR3 protein. A D gene is named only where the DNA matches it firmly. A row's size may be missing; if present it is once, few, many or a size class.

>few|TRBJ2-7|TRBV12-3/TRBV12-4|TRBD2
TGTGCCAGCAGTTTAAGCGCTAGCGGTGCCTACGAGCAGTACTTC
CASSLSASGAYEQYF
>.|TRBJ2-4|TRBV9|.
TGTGCCAGCAGCGCGTCCGGCACAAACGGCATTCAGTACTTC
CASSASGTNGIQYF
>few|TRBJ2-7|TRBV3-1|TRBD2
TGTGCCAGCAGCTTGGGACTAGCGGGAGAAAACGAGCAGTACTTC
CASSLGLAGENEQYF
>many|TRBJ2-2|TRBV11-3|.
TGTGCCAGCAGCTTACAAGGGTACACCGGGGAGCTGTTTTTT
CASSLQGYTGELFF
>.|TRBJ2-5|TRBV6-5|.
TGTGCCAGCAGTTATGAAGGGTCTGCGGCAGAGACCCAGTACTTC
CASSYEGSAAETQYF
>many|TRBJ2-1|TRBV10-3|.
TGTGCCATCAGTCCCCGAGGAACCGGGACGGGAAATGAGCAGTTCTTC
CAISPRGTGTGNEQFF
>few|TRBJ2-2|TRBV24-1|.
TGTGCCACCAGTGATCCGTCGGGTCCTCACACCGGGGAGCTGTTTTTT
CATSDPSGPHTGELFF
>few|TRBJ2-7|TRBV6-5|.
TGTGCCAGCAGTTACAGCAGGGGCCTAGGGGAGCAGTACTTC
CASSYSRGLGEQYF
>.|TRBJ2-3|TRBV9|.
TGTGCCAGCAGCAGACTGGTAATTAGCACAGATACGCAGTATTTT
CASSRLVISTDTQYF
>.|TRBJ2-3|TRBV20-1|TRBD2
TGCAGTGCTCGCCCCGGACTAGCGGGGGTCACAGATACGCAGTATTTT
CSARPGLAGVTDTQYF
>.|TRBJ1-2|TRBV6-2/TRBV6-3|.
TGTGCCAGCAGTTACCACGTAGAGGGCTATGGCTACACCTTC
CASSYHVEGYGYTF
>.|TRBJ2-5|TRBV7-2|.
TGTGCCAGCAGCTTATGGGCGGAAGCCTACCAGCAGTACTTC
CASSLWAEAYQQYF
>.|TRBJ1-4|TRBV6-5|TRBD1
TGTGCCAGCAGTAGGGGGAGACAGGGCCGACTTAATGAAAAACTGTTTTTT
CASSRGRQGRLNEKLFF
>.|TRBJ1-1|TRBV5-1|.
TGCGCCAGCAGCTTGGAACAGGGCAGAGCTTTCTTT
CASSLEQGRAFF
>.|TRBJ1-2|TRBV12-3/TRBV12-4|.
TGTGCCAGCAGTTTCGAAAGGGGTTGGTATGGCTACACCTTC
CASSFERGWYGYTF
>.|TRBJ2-7|TRBV5-1|TRBD1
TGCGCCAGTAGAACAGGGGGCGACTCCTACGAGCAGTACTTC
CASRTGGDSYEQYF
>.|TRBJ2-7|TRBV6-2/TRBV6-3|TRBD2
TGTGCCAGCAGTTACAATCGGGAAGCGGGAGAGCACGAGCAGTACTTC
CASSYNREAGEHEQYF
>.|TRBJ1-6|TRBV5-6|.
TGTGCCAGCAGCTGGGAGAGGGTTAGCTCACCCCTCCACTTT
CASSWERVSSPLHF
>few|TRBJ1-1|TRBV7-9|.
TGTGCCAGCAGCTTATGGCTAACCCATCTTAACACTGAAGCTTTCTTT
CASSLWLTHLNTEAFF
>few|TRBJ2-4|TRBV6-2/TRBV6-3|.
TGTGCCAGCAGAACCGACAGAGATCTAGCCAAAAACATTCAGTACTTC
CASRTDRDLAKNIQYF
>many|TRBJ2-7|TRBV10-3|.
TGTGCCATCAGTGAAGGTAGCGGTTTTTCCTACGAGCAGTACTTC
CAISEGSGFSYEQYF
>.|TRBJ2-2|TRBV2|TRBD2
TGTGCCAGCAGAAAACTAGCGGGAGCGGCCGGGGAGCTGTTTTTT
CASRKLAGAAGELFF
>few|TRBJ1-4|TRBV18|.
TGTGCCAGCTCTCCCTGGAACACCGGTGAAAAACTGTTTTTT
CASSPWNTGEKLFF
>few|TRBJ1-2|TRBV6-2/TRBV6-3|.
TGTGCCAGCGCTAACGGACAGACCATCTATGGCTACACCTTC
CASANGQTIYGYTF
>few|TRBJ2-3|TRBV7-8|TRBD1
TGTGCCAGCAGCTATAACCTAGGGGGCACAGATACACAGTATTTT
CASSYNLGGTDTQYF
>few|TRBJ1-2|TRBV20-1|.
TGCAGTGCAGTGGGGGCTCCTAACTATGGCTACACCTTC
CSAVGAPNYGYTF
>.|TRBJ2-1|TRBV7-2|TRBD2
TGTGCCAGCAGCTTTCAGGGCGGGAGGTCCTACAATGAGCAGTTCTTC
CASSFQGGRSYNEQFF